The clone carrying this T cell receptor (beta chain) was recorded many times. What it binds is not known. The germline V and J ends were trimmed by 2 bases and 0 bases, with 10 bases remaining between them. In germline, CDR1 is GTSNPN, CDR2 SVGIG (reference sequence). The CDR3 is 14 residues long. Time point given: newly diagnosed GD, antithyroid drugs for less than 3 months. The TCR library was made from RNA extracted from PBMCs. The sample belongs to a study of regulatory T cells in long-lasting Graves disease. Overall study results and limits: Not thyroid tissue but only peripheral blood was studied.

HTBI primers from iRepertoire and Arm-PCR of CDR3 regions yielded the TCR beta libraries. TCRdb itself ran the multiplex PCR reads through MiXCR, one entry per CDR3 protein. This table holds 350,000 to 450,000 distinct CDR3 sequences, approximately 16% found once. The same sample was also studied in work on T cells in Graves' hyperthyroidism and ophthalmopathy. This second report adds: HTBI primers were employed in a first-round RT-PCR of the TCR CDR3. Also found in blood were most expanded thyroid clonotypes above 0.001.

The input for sequencing was peripheral blood mononuclear cells (PBMCs), taken at new diagnosis, from a patient treated with antithyroid drugs. The sequence was obtained from a man aged 35 to 55 with Graves disease. This chain connects TRBV30 to TRBJ1-2, with D possibly matching TRBD1 (5 bases). CDR3: CAWSRRATNYGYTF. CDR3 DNA sequence: TGTGCCTGGAGTCGCAGGGCGACTAACTATGGCTACACCTTC.